What follows are 29 T cell receptor beta chains derived from one specimen sequenced in a study of blood T cell repertoires in COVID-19. Profiling relied on immunoSEQ multiplex PCR, and the TCRdb table lists in-frame clones only, not all of them. This sample has 270,000 or so clones; less than 85% occur once, and the top ten carry over 1.1%. Sequencing used peripheral blood. The receptor set was obtained from a human donor with COVID-19, enrolled during active disease. The donor label of this sample is uncertain.

This clone was seen a handful of times. The CDR3 DNA reads as TGTGCCAGCAGCTTCCTCCCTTTAGCGGGAGGAACCGGGGAGCTGTTTTTT. It encodes CASSFLPLAGGTGELFF. The rearrangement joins TRBV7-3 to TRBJ2-2, with 10 positions matching TRBD2. Germline V lookup: CDR1 SGHTA, CDR2 FQGTGA. The CDR3 runs 17 residues. The J segment lost 5 bases and the V segment lost 3 bases, leaving 9 bases of the junction unmatched.

This chain uses TRBV3-1 (or the pseudogene TRBV3-2) with TRBJ1-2, with D tentatively TRBD1 (5 bases). The CDR3 is 14 amino acids. In germline, CDR1 is LGHDT, CDR2 YNNKEL (reference sequence). V was trimmed by 4 bases and J by 3 bases, leaving 12 bases between them. The CDR3 here is CASSPWGVDYGYTF. The CDR3, as DNA: TGTGCCAGCAGCCCTTGGGGGGTAGACTATGGCTACACCTTC.

This sequence joins TRBV11-2 and TRBJ2-6; 9 bases agree with TRBD1. CDR1 and CDR2 from the germline V gene are SGHAT and FQNNGV. The ends lost 1 base at V and 2 bases at J; junction bases unmatched: 6. The CDR3 extends over 18 amino acids. The CDR3 DNA follows: TGTGCCAGCAGCTTAGGGGACAGGGTAACGACTGGGGCCAACGTCCTGACTTTC. Translated, it gives CASSLGDRVTTGANVLTF. The entire variable domain, with the rest obtained from reference TRBV11-2 and TRBJ2-6, is as follows: EAGVAQSPRYKIIEKRQSVAFWCNPISGHATLYWYQQILGQGPKLLIQFQNNGVVDDSQLPKDRFSAERLKGVDSTLKIQPAKLEDSAVYLCASSLGDRVTTGANVLTFGAGSRLTVL.

This chain joins TRBV4-2 and TRBJ1-5; no clear D. Germline CDR1 LGHNA, CDR2 YNFKEQ. The CDR3 totals 13 residues. Trimming cost V 1 base and J 6 bases, with 7 bases left between them. The CDR3 DNA reads TGTGCCAGCAGCCAAGTGGGCCCTCAGCCCCAGCATTTT. Amino acid sequence: CASSQVGPQPQHF.

This sequence joins TRBV19 and TRBJ2-1; TRBD2 matches at 8 bases. The CDR3 sequence is 12 residues long. Germline lookup yields CDR1 LNHDA and CDR2 SQIVND (reference sequence). With V trimmed by 7 bases and J by 10 bases, 6 bases remained unmatched. Here the CDR3 reads CASTLRGGEQFF. CDR3 bases: TGTGCCAGTACCCTCCGCGGGGGGGAGCAGTTCTTC.

This clone was seen a few times. This rearrangement joins TRBV4-3 to TRBJ2-3, with D possibly being TRBD2 (5 bases). Trimming removed 0 bases from V and 1 base from J, with 17 bases in between. The CDR3 sequence is 18 residues long. Germline V lookup: CDR1 LGHNA, CDR2 YSLEER. The CDR3 spells CASSQEVQGAVGTDTQYF. The CDR3 nucleotides are TGCGCCAGCAGCCAAGAGGTCCAAGGAGCGGTAGGCACAGATACGCAGTATTTT.

V and J are TRBV28 and TRBJ2-7; D ambiguous. CDR3 length: 11 residues. Per germline, CDR1 MDHEN and CDR2 SYDVKM. V was shortened by 7 bases and J by 4 bases, with 8 bases between the two germline ends. CDR3 sequence reads: CASTTKYEQYF. CDR3 DNA: TGTGCCAGCACTACTAAGTACGAGCAGTACTTC.

This CDR3 is CASSESQVSGNTIYF. CDR3 sequence (DNA): TGTGCCAGCAGTGAATCACAGGTCTCTGGAAACACCATATATTTT. The V call is TRBV6-1, the J call TRBJ1-3; perhaps TRBD1 as D (5 bases). Germline CDR1 and CDR2: MNHNS and SASEGT. The CDR3 covers 15 residues. V lost 2 bases, J lost 0 bases, and 8 bases lay in between.

The V gene is TRBV6-2 or TRBV6-3, the J gene TRBJ1-1; the D gene is possibly TRBD1 (6 bases). Trimming shortened V by 6 bases and J by 0 bases, and 11 bases separated the two germline ends. Germline lookup yields CDR1 MNHEY and CDR2 SVGEGT. This CDR3 contains 14 residues. The CDR3 reads CASSFDRLNTEAFF. CDR3 sequence (DNA): TGTGCCAGCAGCTTTGACAGGTTGAACACTGAAGCTTTCTTT.

The CDR3 sequence is CASSLPGEFSGANVLTF. CDR3 coding DNA: TGTGCCAGCAGTTTACCGGGAGAATTCTCTGGGGCCAACGTCCTGACTTTC. This chain connects TRBV28 to TRBJ2-6, with D tentatively TRBD2 (6 bases). The ends were cut back, 2 bases at V and 0 bases at J, with 11 bases in the middle. The CDR3 length is 17 residues. In germline, CDR1 is MDHEN, CDR2 SYDVKM.

The chain employs TRBV7-3 and TRBJ1-5; 7 nucleotides align to TRBD1. This CDR3 is 14 amino acids long. CDR1 is SGHTA and CDR2 is FQGTGA in the germline V gene. V shed 5 bases, J shed 4 bases, and the junction held 5 bases outside the gene matches. CDR3 amino acids: CASSPAGQNQPQHF. The CDR3 DNA reads TGTGCCAGCAGCCCCGCGGGACAGAATCAGCCCCAGCATTTT.

CDR3 DNA: TGTGCCAGCAGTTTATTACAGCTAGCCCTGAACACTGAAGCTTTCTTT. It translates to CASSLLQLALNTEAFF. The chain links TRBV28 to TRBJ1-1, with D hard to call. With 1 base removed from V and 0 bases from J, the gap between germline ends came to 12 bases. The CDR3 contains 16 residues. The germline gives CDR1 MDHEN, CDR2 SYDVKM.

This chain uses TRBV14 with TRBJ1-1, with 10 bases aligning to TRBD1. The germline V gene encodes CDR1 SGHDN and CDR2 FVKESK. After removal of 4 bases from V and 3 bases from J, the junction contained 8 bases not matched to a gene. CDR3 length: 16 amino acids. The DNA of the CDR3 is TGTGCCAGCAGCCTCGAGACAGGGGGCGCAGACACTGAAGCTTTCTTT. This gives the protein CASSLETGGADTEAFF.

This rearrangement joins TRBV5-1 to TRBJ2-2; 11 nucleotides match TRBD2. This CDR3 spans 14 amino acids. Losses at the gene ends were 4 bases for V and 7 bases for J; bases not matched to a gene: 3. The germline V gene encodes CDR1 SGHRS and CDR2 YFSETQ. This CDR3 is CASSGGLAGGELFF. The CDR3, as DNA: TGCGCCAGCAGCGGCGGACTAGCGGGCGGGGAGCTGTTTTTT.

The chain couples TRBV5-1 to TRBJ2-7; TRBD2 matches at 13 bases. This CDR3 is 15 amino acids long. From germline, CDR1 is SGHRS and CDR2 YFSETQ. V lost 0 bases and J lost 3; bases outside the gene matches: 0. The CDR3 sequence: CASSLGTSGSYEQYF. CDR3 coding DNA: TGCGCCAGCAGCTTGGGGACTAGCGGGAGCTACGAGCAGTACTTC.

This chain links TRBV3-1 (or the pseudogene TRBV3-2) with TRBJ2-2, with D perhaps matching TRBD2 (6 bases). The V end lost 3 bases, the J end lost 6 bases, and 17 bases lay between the germline ends. The CDR3 contains 16 residues. Germline lookup yields CDR1 LGHDT and CDR2 YNNKEL (reference sequence). DNA of the CDR3: TGTGCCAGCAGCCACACGGGGGTTGGAAAGGCCGGGGAGCTGTTTTTT. As protein: CASSHTGVGKAGELFF.

The gene calls are TRBV7-2 and TRBJ1-4; TRBD1 agrees at 8 bases. The CDR3 length is 15 residues. Germline-derived CDR1 and CDR2 are SGHTA and FQGNSA. The J segment lost 7 bases and the V segment lost 5 bases, leaving 9 bases of the junction unmatched. The CDR3 spells CASSPNRGGSEKLFF. CDR3 sequence (DNA): TGTGCCAGCAGCCCGAACAGGGGGGGGAGTGAAAAACTGTTTTTT.

The chain uses TRBV4-3 and TRBJ2-7; TRBD1 might be the D (5 bases). The CDR3 extends over 13 amino acids. V was shortened by 0 bases and J by 6 bases, with 9 bases between the two germline ends. In germline, CDR1 is LGHNA, CDR2 YSLEER. The DNA for the CDR3 is TGCGCCAGCAGCCAAGAATTGCAGGGCGAGCAGTACTTC. It specifies CASSQELQGEQYF.

The J gene is TRBJ2-1, the V gene TRBV19; D is uncertain. The V end lost 5 bases, the J end lost 1 base, and 3 bases lay between the germline ends. The germline CDR1 and CDR2 sequences are LNHDA and SQIVND (reference sequence). The CDR3 extends over 12 amino acids. Here the CDR3 reads CASSASYNEQFF. CDR3 nucleotide sequence: TGTGCCAGTAGTGCGTCCTACAATGAGCAGTTCTTC.

The rearrangement uses TRBV19 and TRBJ1-3; maybe TRBD1 (6 bases). Trimming shortened V by 4 bases and J by 0 bases, and 7 bases separated the two germline ends. The CDR3 sequence is 14 residues long. The germline V gene encodes CDR1 LNHDA and CDR2 SQIVND (reference sequence). Here the CDR3 DNA reads TGTGCCAGTAGTAAACAGGGCTCTGGAAACACCATATATTTT. Translation gives CASSKQGSGNTIYF.

V is TRBV7-3 and J is TRBJ2-3; possibly TRBD2 for D (5 bases). V was shortened by 1 base and J by 3 bases, with 11 bases between the two germline ends. Germline CDR1 SGHTA, CDR2 FQGTGA. There are 15 residues in the CDR3. CDR3 DNA: TGTGCCAGCAGCTTAATGGACGGGATTACAGATACGCAGTATTTT. It codes for CASSLMDGITDTQYF.

This clone was counted a few times. The J gene is TRBJ2-2, the V gene TRBV11-2; D is undetermined. The CDR3 runs 17 residues. V dropped 5 bases and J dropped 0 bases, with 16 bases sitting between them. Germline loops: CDR1 SGHAT, CDR2 FQNNGV. The CDR3 bases are TGTGCCAGCAGCCCCCCGGTCGCCGGTGCGAACACCGGGGAGCTGTTTTTT. Translated: CASSPPVAGANTGELFF. Full variable domain (missing parts from reference TRBV11-2 and TRBJ2-2): EAGVAQSPRYKIIEKRQSVAFWCNPISGHATLYWYQQILGQGPKLLIQFQNNGVVDDSQLPKDRFSAERLKGVDSTLKIQPAKLEDSAVYLCASSPPVAGANTGELFFGEGSRLTVL.

The chain recombines TRBV10-2 with TRBJ1-6; TRBD1 agrees at 7 bases. The CDR3 has 13 residues. Germline lookup yields CDR1 WSHSY and CDR2 SAAADI. The junction had 4 bases not matched to a gene; V was cut back by 6 bases and J by 8 bases. The CDR3 DNA follows: TGCGCCAGCAGGCGACAGGGTGATTCACCCCTCCACTTT. Amino acid sequence: CASRRQGDSPLHF.

CDR3 bases: TGTGCCAGTAGTAACCAGGGGGCATCTGGGGCCAACGTCCTGACTTTC. Protein: CASSNQGASGANVLTF. The gene calls are TRBV19 and TRBJ2-6, with 8 nucleotides matching TRBD1. There are 16 residues in the CDR3. Germline loops: CDR1 LNHDA, CDR2 SQIVND (reference sequence). With 4 bases clipped from V and 1 base from J, the junction kept 3 bases outside the gene matches.

CDR3: CASSVSETGPRYF. For the CDR3, the DNA is TGTGCCAGCAGCGTATCGGAGACAGGGCCAAGGTACTTC. The rearrangement joins TRBV9 to TRBJ2-7; 7 nucleotides agree with TRBD1. CDR3 length: 13 amino acids. The junction had 10 bases not matched to a gene; V was cut back by 1 base and J by 12 bases. CDR1 and CDR2 from the germline V gene are SGDLS and YYNGEE.

This clone has only one observation. The V call is TRBV5-1, the J call TRBJ2-1; 7 bases agree with TRBD1. V lost 4 bases and J lost 8; bases outside the gene matches: 3. The CDR3 spans 12 residues. Looked up from germline, CDR1 is SGHRS and CDR2 is YFSETQ. The CDR3 DNA follows: TGCGCCAGCAGCACTACAGGGGATGAGCAGTTCTTC. It encodes CASSTTGDEQFF.

This clone turned up a few times. The CDR3 DNA is TGTGCCAGCAACAGGGATATGGTTGGCTACACCTTC. Protein: CASNRDMVGYTF. The chain combines TRBV28 with TRBJ1-2; TRBD1 might be the D (6 bases). The CDR3 contains 12 residues. CDR1 is MDHEN and CDR2 is SYDVKM in the germline V gene. V was trimmed by 7 bases and J by 7 bases, leaving 13 bases between them.

This chain connects TRBV30 to TRBJ1-1; TRBD1 might be the D (5 bases). Trimming stripped 2 bases from V and 11 bases from J, with 12 bases between. The germline V gene encodes CDR1 GTSNPN and CDR2 SVGIG (reference sequence). The CDR3 runs to 11 residues. CDR3 coding DNA: TGTGCCTGGAGTCGACAGTCCTGGGCTTTCTTT. Translation: CAWSRQSWAFF.

The rearrangement uses TRBV19 and TRBJ2-2; 9 bases align to TRBD2. Germline V gene data show CDR1 as LNHDA and CDR2 as SQIVND (reference sequence). The CDR3 is made up of 16 amino acids. V shed 5 bases, J shed 4 bases, and the junction held 8 bases outside the gene matches. Written as DNA, the CDR3 is TGTGCCAGTAGTTCCTTTAGCGGGAGCGCCACCGGGGAGCTGTTTTTT. It translates to CASSSFSGSATGELFF.